This is a list of T cell receptor beta chains from one sample in a study of graft-versus-host responses after intestinal transplantation. Antigen specificity for these receptors is unknown. The repertoire was sequenced with immunoSEQ multiplex PCR; TCRdb's copy has only in-frame clones and lacks some. The sample gives 80,000 to 95,000 clones, 90% to 95% of which show up once; under 6.5% is in the top ten. The sequences come from unstimulated CD8+ T cells sorted from spleen or lymph node cells, collected before intestinal transplant. The origin of the receptors is a human donor who received an intestinal transplant. Both conserved end residues are part of each CDR3. Fields, in order: D gene, V gene, J gene, CDR3 protein. The D gene is left open where the match is weak.

TRBD2,TRBV6-5,TRBJ2-3,CASGLATDTQYF
TRBD2,TRBV19,TRBJ2-1,CASSKASGNNEQFF
-,TRBV28,TRBJ2-4,CASSKPSADQNIQYF
-,TRBV4-1,TRBJ1-2,CASSQVGNTNYGYTF
-,TRBV18,TRBJ2-1,CASSPREGNEQFF
TRBD2,TRBV11-2,TRBJ2-1,CASSYLAGVYNEQFF
-,TRBV5-6,TRBJ1-3,CASSLTGGPISGNTIYF
-,TRBV27,TRBJ2-1,CASSKRSTSLTYNEQFF
-,TRBV4-1,TRBJ1-5,CASSQVTGGNQPQHF
-,TRBV7-2,TRBJ1-2,CASSLVGAYGYTF
-,TRBV27,TRBJ2-5,CASSFRTGLQETQYF
-,TRBV30,TRBJ2-7,CAWSGGAEQYF
TRBD2,TRBV7-9,TRBJ2-2,CASSLGLVTGELFF
-,TRBV6-1,TRBJ1-2,CASSPWISYGYTF
TRBD1,TRBV18,TRBJ2-7,CASSPNRDSTYEQYF
-,TRBV19,TRBJ2-7,CASREGTLSYEQYF
-,TRBV13,TRBJ2-1,CASSPRPVSSYNEQFF
TRBD2,TRBV4-1,TRBJ2-1,CASTVVALAGVADEQFF
-,TRBV29-1,TRBJ2-1,CSGGSGLYNEQFF
TRBD2,TRBV4-2,TRBJ2-1,CASSQELSGGEYNEQFF
-,TRBV13,TRBJ2-2,CASSTQNTGELFF
-,TRBV15,TRBJ2-3,CATSSPLDYTQYF
-,TRBV5-6,TRBJ2-3,CASSLWGAGADTQYF
-,TRBV4-1,TRBJ2-5,CASSRGNWETQYF
TRBD2,TRBV13,TRBJ2-2,CASSFGRATGELFF
-,TRBV2,TRBJ1-5,CASSDRRLPYSNQPQHF
TRBD1,TRBV6-1,TRBJ2-6,CATHRGSSGANVLTF
-,TRBV6-1,TRBJ1-3,CASRGASSGNTIYF
-,TRBV7-2,TRBJ2-7,CASSHSSWRWYEQYF
TRBD2,TRBV27,TRBJ2-3,CASSLSIAGGHGTDTQYF
-,TRBV28,TRBJ1-5,CASSPPQDPNQPQHF
-,TRBV15,TRBJ2-4,CATSRVQGHIQYF
-,TRBV9,TRBJ2-1,CASSVSEGRNYNEQFF
TRBD1,TRBV11-3,TRBJ1-1,CASSITGGTEAFF
TRBD1,TRBV6-5,TRBJ2-7,CASSGRDRAYEQYF
-,TRBV18,TRBJ2-1,CASSRRRDWVYNEQFF
-,TRBV6-1,TRBJ1-6,CASSGDRYNSPLHF
TRBD2,TRBV4-1,TRBJ2-7,CASSSAYAGGYEQYF
-,TRBV11-3,TRBJ2-1,CASSSRASYNEQFF
-,TRBV21-1,TRBJ2-7,CASSPDEMGNQELYEQYF
-,TRBV6-6,TRBJ2-7,CASSYSGPYEQYF
-,TRBV4-1,TRBJ2-7,CASSLLRGASGTYEQYF
TRBD2,TRBV7-9,TRBJ2-1,CASAAGGSDEQFF
-,TRBV6-6,TRBJ1-1,CASSYSSGVQAFF
-,TRBV15,TRBJ2-1,CATSYTGFWSSYNEQFF
-,TRBV27,TRBJ2-5,CASSLVYQETQYF
TRBD2,TRBV2,TRBJ2-1,CASNLAGVEQFF
-,TRBV9,TRBJ2-7,CASSREIQTDEQYF